These 30 T cell receptor delta chains originate from one sample sequenced in a study of gamma-delta T cells after stem cell transplantation. TCRdb re-identified clones in the RT-PCR reads via CATT. The table records approximately 2,400 delta-chain clones, roughly a fifth of them present only once. The material sequenced was gamma-delta T cells. The receptors stem from a human donor. It is not recorded whose cells these are; they may come from a transplant donor.

This clone is termed medium-sized. The chain uses TRDV2 and TRDJ1; 10 nucleotides match TRDD3. Trimming removed 0 bases from V and 7 bases from J; junction bases left unmatched: 16. CDR3 length: 18 residues. Germline V gene data show CDR1 as GEAIGNYY and CDR2 as EKD. The CDR3 DNA reads TGTGCCTGTGACACCGAAGGGTTGACTGGGGGATTTTCCGGTAAACTCATCTTT. Translation: CACDTEGLTGGFSGKLIF.

This clone is large (0.1 to 1%) by share. This sample includes further DNA sequences coding for the same CDR3. The chain links TRDV2 to TRDJ2, with D possibly TRDD3 on 6 matching bases. Per germline, CDR1 GEAIGNYY and CDR2 EKD. CDR3 length: 16 residues. The V end lost 0 bases, the J end lost 5 bases, and 15 bases lay between the germline ends. The CDR3 nucleotides are TGTGCCTGTGACACCGTGGGGGGCCGGAGTACAGCACAACTCTTCTTT. It specifies CACDTVGGRSTAQLFF.

Of note for this clone: This sequence may be a read error, since a much larger clone differs from it by one base. The identical CDR3 is also encoded by other nucleotide sequences in the sample. The chain links TRDV2 to TRDJ1, with 8 nucleotides matching TRDD3. The CDR3 is made up of 15 amino acids. Germline V gene sequence: CDR1 GEAIGNYY, CDR2 EKD. V lost 4 bases and J lost 0; bases outside the gene matches: 6. CDR3 sequence (DNA): TGTGCCTGTGAACCTCTACTGGGGGACACCGATAAACTCATCTTT. Amino acids: CACEPLLGDTDKLIF.

By share, this clone counts as medium-sized. The rearrangement links TRDV2 to TRDJ1; 12 bases match TRDD3. CDR1 and CDR2 (germline): GEAIGNYY, EKD. This CDR3 region has 15 residues. V was clipped by 1 base and J by 4 bases; unmatched bases: 3. For the CDR3, the DNA is TGTGCCTGTGACACACTGGGGGATACTTACGATAAACTCATCTTT. Translated: CACDTLGDTYDKLIF.

This clone qualifies as medium-sized. The rearrangement links TRDV2 to TRDJ1; 9 bases are shared with TRDD3. V shed 0 bases, J shed 0 bases, and the junction held 10 bases outside the gene matches. From germline, CDR1 is GEAIGNYY and CDR2 EKD. This CDR3 spans 18 amino acids. CDR3 in amino acids: CACDTILGEPTYTDKLIF. CDR3 DNA sequence: TGTGCCTGTGACACCATACTGGGGGAACCCACGTACACCGATAAACTCATCTTT.

Note on this clone: TCRdb assigns this DNA the protein of a much larger clone, which departs from its translation at residue 15; this likely reflects a read error, and the protein shown comes from translating the DNA. The gene calls are TRDV2 and TRDJ1, with TRDD3 identical over 9 bases. This CDR3 spans 17 amino acids. CDR1 is GEAIGNYY, CDR2 EKD, per germline. CDR3 amino acids: CACDTLTGGPYTDKFIF. In DNA form, the CDR3 reads TGTGCCTGTGACACGTTGACTGGGGGACCTTACACCGATAAATTCATCTTT.

This clone was recorded a few times. Given a much more abundant clone one base away, this may be a read error. The gene calls are TRDV2 and TRDJ1; 10 nucleotides match TRDD3. This CDR3 contains 20 residues. Germline CDR1 GEAIGNYY, CDR2 EKD. J was trimmed by 2 bases and V by 3 bases; bases with no gene match: 20. The DNA for the CDR3 is TGTGCCTGTGACCCAGTACTGGGGGATCCGTCAACCACAGTAACCGATAAACTCATCTTT. Amino acid sequence: CACDPVLGDPSTTVTDKLIF.

The CDR3 nucleotides read TGTGCCGGTGACACCTTATACACTGGGGGAGACGAAGTGTTTAACACCGATAAACTCATCTTT. It specifies CAGDTLYTGGDEVFNTDKLIF. The J segment is TRDJ1; no V gene was assigned; the D segment call TRDD3 is taken from the table without a DNA check. This CDR3 spans 21 amino acids.

To note about this clone: The protein given by TCRdb reflects a much larger clone and differs at residue 17 from this DNA's translation, likely from a read error; the protein shown is the DNA's translation. The DNA of the CDR3 is TGTGCCTGTGACACCGTCGGGGGGATAAACGGTTTGAATGCGGATAAACCCATCTTT. Translation: CACDTVGGINGLNADKPIF. The chain couples TRDV2 to TRDJ1; 8 bases match TRDD3. Germline V CDR1 and CDR2: GEAIGNYY, EKD. The CDR3 is 19 amino acids.

As to this clone: Just one base apart from a much larger clone, this may be a read error. The chain couples TRDV2 to TRDJ3, with TRDD3 identical over 10 bases. The germline V gene has CDR1 GEAIGNYY and CDR2 EKD. V lost 1 base, J lost 3 bases, and 23 bases stayed unmatched. The CDR3 runs to 24 residues. Here the CDR3 reads CACDTVSVLGDSVFGYWDTRQMFF. CDR3 bases: TGTGCCTGTGACACGGTTTCGGTACTGGGGGATTCGGTATTTGGCTACTGGGACACCCGACAGATGTTTTTC.

This clone turned up a few times. This sequence may be a read error, since a much larger clone differs from it by one base. Different DNA sequences within this sample yield the same CDR3. The V call is TRDV2, the J call TRDJ1; no clear D. V was shortened by 0 bases and J by 5 bases, with 12 bases between the two germline ends. The CDR3 has 14 residues. The germline V gene encodes CDR1 GEAIGNYY and CDR2 EKD. The DNA of the CDR3 is TGTGCCTGTGACACCATTACGCGTTTAGATAAACTCATCTTT. It translates to CACDTITRLDKLIF.

By share of the sample, this clone is medium-sized. This sequence joins TRDV2 and TRDJ1, with 7 bases fitting TRDD3. V lost 4 bases and J lost 0; bases outside the gene matches: 13. Germline CDR1 and CDR2: GEAIGNYY and EKD. The CDR3 contains 17 residues. CDR3 amino acids: CACEGLGTGDDTDKLIF. As DNA, the CDR3 is TGTGCCTGTGAGGGACTGGGTACTGGGGATGACACCGATAAACTCATCTTT.

Comment on this clone: TCRdb's entry gives the protein of a much larger clone, which mismatches this DNA's translation at residue 2, likely from a read error; the protein reported here is translated from the DNA. The chain is built from TRDV2 and TRDJ1, with D possibly TRDD3 on 6 matching bases. The CDR3 spans 17 residues. Germline V CDR1 and CDR2: GEAIGNYY, EKD. Here the CDR3 DNA reads TGTTCCTGTGACACCGTGGGGGCGTCAAACCCCACCGATAAACTCATCTTT. Its translation is CSCDTVGASNPTDKLIF.

This clone is hyperexpanded within its sample. The sample contains more than one DNA sequence encoding this CDR3. The chain combines TRDV2 with TRDJ1; D is ambiguous. The germline gives CDR1 GEAIGNYY, CDR2 EKD. The CDR3 runs to 16 residues. V was trimmed by 0 bases and J by 0 bases, leaving 13 bases between them. The CDR3 here is CACDTLAASDTDKLIF. CDR3 in DNA: TGTGCCTGTGACACCCTAGCTGCGTCGGACACCGATAAACTCATCTTT.

As regards this clone: This sequence is one base from a far larger clone and is likely a read error. The J gene is TRDJ1, the V gene TRDV2; TRDD3 matches at 12 bases. The V gene end was trimmed by 1 base and the J gene end by 0 bases; junction bases not matched to a gene: 26. The CDR3 runs to 24 residues. Germline values: CDR1 GEAIGNYY, CDR2 EKD. DNA for the CDR3: TGTGCCTGTGACACGGTTATTGGGGTAACTGGGGGATACCGGGGAGGCCCGTACACCGATAAACTCATCTTT. It is translated as CACDTVIGVTGGYRGGPYTDKLIF.

In its sample, this clone is medium-sized. The chain joins TRDV2 to TRDJ1; no definite D call. This CDR3 has 15 residues. Germline CDR1 reads GEAIGNYY; CDR2 reads EKD. Trimming removed 1 base at V and 0 bases at J, with 11 bases between. In DNA, the CDR3 is TGTGCCTGTGACACAGTGGAGCTTAACACCGATAAACTCATCTTT. Amino acids: CACDTVELNTDKLIF.

In its sample, this clone ranks as medium-sized. V gene TRDV2 combines with J gene TRDJ1, with D maybe TRDD3 (6 bases). In germline, CDR1 is GEAIGNYY, CDR2 EKD. Trimming left V 3 bases short and J 0 bases short, with 13 bases between. The CDR3 is made up of 15 amino acids. CDR3 sequence: CACDDVGGYTDKLIF. CDR3 bases: TGTGCCTGTGACGACGTGGGGGGGTACACCGATAAACTCATCTTT.

Relative to its sample, this clone is medium-sized. The chain recombines TRDV2 with TRDJ1; 8 positions match TRDD3. J lost 3 bases, V lost 3 bases, and 8 bases had no gene match. The CDR3 consists of 15 residues. CDR1 and CDR2 (germline): GEAIGNYY, EKD. CDR3 in DNA: TGTGCCTGTGACGTGCTGGGGGACGGCGCCGATAAACTCATCTTT. Its protein product is CACDVLGDGADKLIF.

A word on this clone: The amino acid sequence in TCRdb belongs to a much larger clone and departs from this DNA's translation at residue 3, likely a sequencing read error; the sequence shown is translated from the DNA. This rearrangement joins TRDV2 to TRDJ3; D remains unclear. Germline CDR1 is GEAIGNYY and CDR2 is EKD. CDR3 length equals 17 residues. CDR3 in DNA: TGTGCCAGTGACACCGTGGAGGGCTCCTGGGACACCCGACAGATGTTTTTC. Amino acid sequence: CASDTVEGSWDTRQMFF.

Comment on this clone: Translating this DNA gives a protein that differs at residue 7 from the TCRdb one, which belongs to a much larger clone; a read error is likely, and the protein shown is this translation. The J gene is TRDJ1, the V gene TRDV2, with a possible D match to TRDD3 (5 bases). Trimming shortened V by 3 bases and J by 0 bases, and 19 bases separated the two germline ends. The CDR3 is 17 residues long. Germline loops: CDR1 GEAIGNYY, CDR2 EKD. The CDR3 is CACDSLEEAAYTDKLIF. In DNA, the CDR3 is TGTGCCTGTGACTCACTGGAGGAGGCCGCTTACACCGATAAACTCATCTTT.

Only a few counts were recorded for this clone. This could be a read error, since a much larger clone is one nucleotide away. This sample includes further DNA sequences coding for the same CDR3. The gene calls are TRDV2 and TRDJ1; D could derive from TRDD1 or TRDD3 (5 bases each). This CDR3 region has 18 residues. CDR1 is GEAIGNYY and CDR2 is EKD in the germline V gene. V was trimmed by 1 base and J by 2 bases, leaving 22 bases between them. CDR3 amino acids: CACDTVGLGDSGTDKLIF. CDR3 nucleotide sequence: TGTGCCTGTGACACAGTGGGGCTGGGAGATAGTGGAACCGATAAACTCATCTTT.

Note on this clone: TCRdb shows a much larger clone's protein in place of this DNA's translation, and the two differ at residue 15, likely through a read error; the protein shown is translated from the DNA. The rearrangement joins TRDV2 to TRDJ1; 8 nucleotides align to TRDD3. Germline assignment: CDR1 GEAIGNYY and CDR2 EKD. The CDR3 sequence is 17 residues long. CDR3 sequence: CACDTVQRGIGTDKFIF. The CDR3 bases are TGTGCCTGTGACACCGTTCAAAGGGGGATAGGCACCGATAAATTCATCTTT.

In this sample, this clone turned up a few times. The TCRdb protein comes from a much larger clone and disagrees with this DNA's translation at residue 5, likely due to a read error; the protein given here is derived from the DNA. The chain has TRDV2 and TRDJ1, with TRDD3 identical over 13 bases. Germline loops: CDR1 GEAIGNYY, CDR2 EKD. The CDR3 consists of 19 residues. The V gene end was trimmed by 3 bases and the J gene end by 6 bases; junction bases not matched to a gene: 18. The CDR3 here is CACDRVLGDTPEPPHKLIF. The CDR3 DNA reads as TGTGCCTGTGACCGCGTACTGGGGGATACGCCGGAACCTCCGCATAAACTCATCTTT.

This clone was seen only a few times. The rearrangement uses TRDV2 and TRDJ3; 7 bases are shared with TRDD3. The ends lost 0 bases at V and 2 bases at J; junction bases unmatched: 21. The CDR3 loop spans 23 amino acids. Germline lookup yields CDR1 GEAIGNYY and CDR2 EKD. CDR3 DNA sequence: TGTGCCTGTGACACCCTCGCTGGGGGGATTAAAGGGGATCAGACCTGGGACACCCGACAGATGTTTTTC. Translation gives CACDTLAGGIKGDQTWDTRQMFF.

A note on this clone: The protein held in TCRdb is that of a much larger clone and does not match this DNA's translation at residue 12, likely because of a read error; the protein shown is translated from the DNA. The chain joins TRDV2 to TRDJ1, with D perhaps matching TRDD3 (6 bases). V lost 0 bases, J lost 3 bases, and 19 bases lay in between. The CDR3 consists of 17 residues. The germline CDR1 and CDR2 sequences are GEAIGNYY and EKD. This CDR3 reads CACDTLGALTRPDKLIF. The CDR3, as DNA: TGTGCCTGTGACACCTTGGGGGCCCTAACCCGCCCCGATAAACTCATCTTT.

This clone was seen only a few times. This may stem from a read error, because a much larger clone lies one nucleotide away. The chain recombines TRDV2 with TRDJ3; TRDD3 matches 9 bases. This CDR3 is 19 amino acids long. CDR1 and CDR2 (germline): GEAIGNYY, EKD. V was pared by 3 bases and J by 0 bases, with 8 bases of the junction left unmatched. As DNA, the CDR3 is TGTGCCTGTGACCCGACTGGGGGAGGGAACTCCTGGGACACCCGACAGATGTTTTTC. Encoded protein: CACDPTGGGNSWDTRQMFF.

This clone was seen only a few times. A far larger clone is a single base away, which makes a read error likely. In the same sample, other DNA sequences code for this CDR3. This CDR3 is CACDTLAASDTDKLIF. In DNA form, the CDR3 reads TGTGCCTGTGACACCCTAGCTGCATCGGACACCGATAAACTCATCTTT. The chain carries TRDV2 and TRDJ1; D not certain. Trimming took off 0 bases at V and 0 bases at J, with 13 bases between the two ends. The germline V gene has CDR1 GEAIGNYY and CDR2 EKD. CDR3 length equals 16 residues.

This clone is medium-sized (0.01 to 0.1%) in the sample. Other DNA sequences of this sample code for an identical CDR3. The chain joins TRDV2 to TRDJ3; 7 nucleotides agree with TRDD3. Unmatched junction bases numbered 26, after V lost 1 base and J lost 0 bases. The CDR3 runs to 25 residues. Germline V gene data show CDR1 as GEAIGNYY and CDR2 as EKD. The CDR3 is CACDTLLAPTGWGDASSWDTRQMFF. CDR3 in DNA: TGTGCCTGTGACACTCTCTTAGCACCGACGGGGTGGGGGGATGCAAGCTCCTGGGACACCCGACAGATGTTTTTC.

Comments on this clone: This clone may be a read error of a much larger clone one base away. The chain couples TRDV2 to TRDJ1, with TRDD3 matching over 9 bases. Per the germline V gene, CDR1 is GEAIGNYY and CDR2 is EKD. There are 17 residues in the CDR3. The CDR3 is CACERLGEAKYTDKFIF. CDR3 nucleotide sequence: TGTGCCTGTGAGAGACTGGGGGAAGCCAAGTACACCGATAAATTCATCTTT.

Remarks on this clone: Since a far larger clone is one base different, this is likely a read error. Within the sample, other DNA sequences also encode this same CDR3. The rearrangement uses TRDV2 and TRDJ1; the match to TRDD3 covers 8 bases. V trimming: 3 bases; J trimming: 0 bases; junction bases outside the gene matches: 20. The CDR3 totals 20 residues. Germline loops: CDR1 GEAIGNYY, CDR2 EKD. CDR3 coding DNA: TGTGCCTGTGACGCCGTCGGGGGAACTGGGGGTCTTTTAGACACCGATAAACTCATCTTT. The encoded protein is CACDAVGGTGGLLDTDKLIF.